The 29 T cell receptor beta chains listed next were all sequenced from one sample in a study of shared clonotypes between healthy human individuals. Profiled with immunoSEQ multiplex PCR; TCRdb holds only in-frame clones, not every one. The sample records about 1 million clones, around 76% being singletons. Sample: memory CD4+ T cells sorted from blood. Subset indicated: CD45RA-negative fraction. These receptors were taken from a man younger than 35 in good health.

About this clone itself: This specimen includes other DNA sequences encoding the same CDR3. The chain has TRBV28 and TRBJ2-2, with TRBD2 matching 15 bases. Trimming cost V 1 base and J 6 bases; bases outside gene matches: 3. Germline values: CDR1 MDHEN, CDR2 SYDVKM. This CDR3 comprises 17 residues. CDR3 in amino acids: CASSLLGLAGGPGELFF. The CDR3 DNA sequence: TGTGCCAGCAGTTTATTGGGACTAGCGGGGGGCCCCGGGGAGCTGTTTTTT. The full variable domain, rest sourced from reference TRBV28 and TRBJ2-2, is DVKVTQSSRYLVKRTGEKVFLECVQDMDHENMFWYRQDPGLGLRLIYFSYDVKMKEKGDIPEGYSVSREKKERFSLILESASTNQTSMYLCASSLLGLAGGPGELFFGEGSRLTVL.

In regard to this clone: This sample includes further DNA sequences coding for the same CDR3. CDR3 DNA sequence: TGTGCCAGCAGGGACAGGGGTAATCAGCCCCAGCATTTT. The encoded protein is CASRDRGNQPQHF. The chain employs TRBV6-1 and TRBJ1-5; 9 nucleotides agree with TRBD1. Per germline, CDR1 MNHNS and CDR2 SASEGT. The J segment lost 4 bases and the V segment lost 6 bases, leaving 1 base of the junction unmatched. The CDR3 covers 13 residues.

The CDR3 sequence is CASRSPGGRNTEAFF. The CDR3 DNA follows: TGTGCCAGCAGGTCTCCAGGGGGCAGGAACACTGAAGCTTTCTTT. The gene calls are TRBV28 and TRBJ1-1; 8 positions agree with TRBD1. V lost 6 bases to trimming and J lost 1 base; unmatched junction nucleotides: 7. The CDR3 extends over 15 amino acids. Germline CDR1 and CDR2: MDHEN and SYDVKM. Full variable domain (remainder filled in from reference TRBV28 and TRBJ1-1): DVKVTQSSRYLVKRTGEKVFLECVQDMDHENMFWYRQDPGLGLRLIYFSYDVKMKEKGDIPEGYSVSREKKERFSLILESASTNQTSMYLCASRSPGGRNTEAFFGQGTRLTVV.

The genes are TRBV2 and TRBJ1-2, with D tentatively TRBD1 (6 bases). Trimming removed 7 bases from V and 4 bases from J, with 10 bases in between. The CDR3 covers 12 residues. Germline V gene sequence: CDR1 SNHLY, CDR2 FYNNEI. The CDR3 DNA reads as TGTGCCAGCAACAGGGATGGCTATGGCTACACCTTC. Its translation: CASNRDGYGYTF. The full variable domain, rest sourced from reference TRBV2 and TRBJ1-2, is EPEVTQTPSHQVTQMGQEVILRCVPISNHLYFYWYRQILGQKVEFLVSFYNNEISEKSEIFDDQFSVERPDGSNFTLKIRSTKLEDSAMYFCASNRDGYGYTFGSGTRLTVV.

This chain connects TRBV30 to TRBJ2-3; unclear D gene. Germline CDR1 GTSNPN, CDR2 SVGIG (reference sequence). Trimming removed 3 bases from V and 2 bases from J, with 9 bases in between. The CDR3 length is 13 residues. CDR3 nucleotides: TGTGCCTGGAGAAAACCGACCACAGATACGCAGTATTTT. Translating it yields CAWRKPTTDTQYF.

The chain joins TRBV4-1 to TRBJ2-2; tentative D call: TRBD1 (6 bases). This CDR3 region has 17 residues. CDR1 and CDR2 (germline): MGHRA, YSYEKL. V lost 3 bases to trimming and J lost 2 bases, with 16 bases between them. The CDR3 DNA sequence: TGCGCCAGCAGCCAGAATAAGCAGGGGCGAAACACCGGGGAGCTGTTTTTT. As protein: CASSQNKQGRNTGELFF.

This clone has ten or more counts. This chain uses TRBV2 with TRBJ2-1; no firm D call. V lost 4 bases and J lost 6, with 13 bases in between. Germline assignment: CDR1 SNHLY and CDR2 FYNNEI. This CDR3 comprises 14 residues. The CDR3 loop reads CASSGRVVLNEQFF. The CDR3 DNA reads TGTGCCAGCAGTGGAAGAGTAGTCCTCAATGAGCAGTTCTTC.

The chain uses TRBV7-3 and TRBJ2-3, with 9 bases lining up with TRBD2. The CDR3 sequence is 15 residues long. Germline V CDR1 and CDR2: SGHTA, FQGTGA. V lost 5 bases and J lost 5; bases outside the gene matches: 8. The CDR3 region is CASSPQRGAIDTQYF. For the CDR3, the DNA is TGTGCCAGCAGCCCCCAGCGGGGGGCGATAGATACGCAGTATTTT.

The genes are TRBV5-1 and TRBJ2-7; TRBD1 agrees at 10 bases. Losses at the gene ends were 4 bases for V and 3 bases for J; bases not matched to a gene: 7. The germline gives CDR1 SGHRS, CDR2 YFSETQ. CDR3 length: 15 residues. The CDR3 nucleotides read TGCGCCAGCAGCCCGACAGGGGGCAACCTCTACGAGCAGTACTTC. Amino acids: CASSPTGGNLYEQYF.

The chain couples TRBV30 to TRBJ2-3; D is unclear. Looked up from germline, CDR1 is GTSNPN and CDR2 is SVGIG (reference sequence). Between the trimmed V and J ends, which lost 1 base and 0 bases, there was a span of 14 bases. This CDR3 comprises 16 residues. The CDR3 nucleotides are TGTGCCTGGAGTGAAGAGGCTAGGCGGAGCACAGATACGCAGTATTTT. It translates to CAWSEEARRSTDTQYF.

The V and J genes are TRBV30 and TRBJ1-1; 8 bases map to TRBD1. The junction had 11 bases not matched to a gene; V was cut back by 7 bases and J by 1 base. This CDR3 spans 15 amino acids. From germline, CDR1 is GTSNPN and CDR2 SVGIG (reference sequence). The CDR3 is CASTGAESRNTEAFF. As DNA, the CDR3 is TGTGCCTCGACAGGGGCGGAAAGTAGGAACACTGAAGCTTTCTTT.

The chain employs TRBV27 and TRBJ2-5; possibly TRBD1 for D (5 bases). The CDR3 is 14 amino acids. The germline CDR1 and CDR2 sequences are MNHEY and SMNVEV (reference sequence). Deletions cut 5 bases from V and 7 bases from J, with 17 bases between. The CDR3 here is CASSPQQGQRTQYF. CDR3 bases: TGTGCCAGCAGTCCCCAGCAGGGCCAGAGGACCCAGTACTTC.

The CDR3 protein is CAWSVAGTDTQYF. CDR3 in DNA: TGTGCCTGGAGTGTAGCGGGTACAGATACGCAGTATTTT. The chain carries TRBV30 and TRBJ2-3; weak D call: TRBD2 (6 bases). CDR1 and CDR2 from the germline V gene are GTSNPN and SVGIG (reference sequence). There are 13 residues in the CDR3. V shed 0 bases and J shed 3 bases, with 7 bases lying between them.

As for this clone: This specimen includes other DNA sequences encoding the same CDR3. In DNA, the CDR3 is TGTGCCAGCAGCCCCCGACTAGCGGGTGGCAATGAGCAGTTCTTC. As protein: CASSPRLAGGNEQFF. V is TRBV11-2 and J is TRBJ2-1; TRBD2 aligns across 10 bases. This CDR3 is built from 15 residues. Germline CDR1 and CDR2: SGHAT and FQNNGV. Trimming cost V 5 bases and J 6 bases; bases outside gene matches: 7.

The rearrangement joins TRBV19 to TRBJ1-5; possible D gene TRBD1, 5 bases. Germline CDR1 LNHDA, CDR2 SQIVND (reference sequence). CDR3 length: 12 residues. Trimming left V 6 bases short and J 8 bases short, with 11 bases between. The CDR3 nucleotides are TGTGCCAGTAGCGACAGACTAAAGCCCCAGCATTTT. Its translation is CASSDRLKPQHF.

The chain links TRBV7-3 to TRBJ2-7; D may be TRBD1 or TRBD2 (6 bases each). Trimming took off 5 bases at V and 3 bases at J, with 14 bases between the two ends. Germline V gene sequence: CDR1 SGHTA, CDR2 FQGTGA. The CDR3 loop spans 14 amino acids. Here the CDR3 reads CASSPTGAHYEQYF. The DNA for the CDR3 is TGTGCCAGCAGCCCGACGGGGGCCCACTACGAGCAGTACTTC.

The chain carries TRBV11-2 and TRBJ2-5; 8 bases align to TRBD1. V dropped 2 bases and J dropped 4; count of bases not matched to a gene: 3. This CDR3 is built from 14 residues. Germline CDR1 is SGHAT and CDR2 is FQNNGV. Written as DNA, the CDR3 is TGTGCCAGCAGCTTATCTACAGGGGGAGAGACCCAGTACTTC. Encoded protein: CASSLSTGGETQYF. The complete variable domain, with remaining parts taken from reference TRBV11-2 and TRBJ2-5, reads EAGVAQSPRYKIIEKRQSVAFWCNPISGHATLYWYQQILGQGPKLLIQFQNNGVVDDSQLPKDRFSAERLKGVDSTLKIQPAKLEDSAVYLCASSLSTGGETQYFGPGTRLLVL.

CDR3 loop: CASSTAGTVRYEQYF. The DNA of the CDR3 is TGTGCCAGCAGTACCGCCGGGACGGTTCGCTACGAGCAGTACTTC. This chain joins TRBV27 and TRBJ2-5; D is tentatively TRBD1 or TRBD2 (5 bases each). The J call is uncertain, as TRBJ2-7 better fits the DNA end. In germline, CDR1 is MNHEY, CDR2 SMNVEV (reference sequence). The CDR3 consists of 15 residues.

V gene TRBV10-3 combines with J gene TRBJ2-2, with 8 bases that match TRBD1. After removal of 6 bases from V and 6 bases from J, the junction contained 9 bases not matched to a gene. The CDR3 consists of 15 residues. Germline CDR1 and CDR2: ENHRY and SYGVKD. CDR3 DNA: TGTGCCATCAGCGCCGGGACAGGCGGGGCCGGGGAGCTGTTTTTT. This encodes CAISAGTGGAGELFF.

This clone was seen only a few times. CDR3 bases: TGTGCCAGCAGCTTAGTTTACCTAGCGGGGGCCAATGAGCAGTTCTTC. It yields the protein CASSLVYLAGANEQFF. V gene TRBV11-2 combines with J gene TRBJ2-1; 10 bases align to TRBD2. This CDR3 comprises 16 residues. The V segment lost 1 base and the J segment 6 bases; nucleotides outside the gene matches: 6. Germline CDR1 reads SGHAT; CDR2 reads FQNNGV.

As to this clone: The sample has other DNA sequences that encode this CDR3 too. The CDR3 sequence: CAITPDRGNTEAFF. CDR3 coding DNA: TGTGCCATCACCCCGGACAGGGGGAACACTGAAGCTTTCTTT. This sequence joins TRBV10-3 and TRBJ1-1; 9 bases are a match to TRBD1. Germline values: CDR1 ENHRY, CDR2 SYGVKD. J gave up 1 base and V 7 bases, and 4 bases lay outside the gene matches. This CDR3 is 14 amino acids long.

The chain is built from TRBV27 and TRBJ2-7, with 10 bases fitting TRBD1. The germline CDR1 and CDR2 sequences are MNHEY and SMNVEV (reference sequence). The CDR3 is 15 amino acids. The V gene end was trimmed by 7 bases and the J gene end by 5 bases; junction bases not matched to a gene: 11. The CDR3 is CASNLMGQGNNEQYF. As DNA, the CDR3 is TGTGCCAGCAATTTGATGGGACAGGGGAACAACGAGCAGTACTTC.

Remarks on this clone: This sample also contains other DNA sequences that code for the same CDR3. The genes are TRBV6-6 and TRBJ2-7; 7 bases line up with TRBD2. The CDR3 extends over 12 amino acids. Germline CDR1 and CDR2: MNHNY and SVGAGI (reference sequence). V was clipped by 2 bases and J by 5 bases; unmatched bases: 0. The CDR3 region is CASSYAGDEQYF. CDR3 bases: TGTGCCAGCAGTTACGCGGGGGACGAGCAGTACTTC.

This chain joins TRBV7-2 and TRBJ1-2, with 8 nucleotides matching TRBD1. The V segment lost 1 base and the J segment 8 bases; nucleotides outside the gene matches: 6. Germline V lookup: CDR1 SGHTA, CDR2 FQGNSA. The CDR3 is made up of 14 amino acids. The CDR3 nucleotides are TGTGCCAGCAGCTTAGTGCGACAGGGGCTAGGCTACACCTTC. Its protein product is CASSLVRQGLGYTF.

The rearrangement joins TRBV4-1 to TRBJ1-6; 7 positions agree with TRBD1. J was trimmed by 9 bases and V by 1 base; bases with no gene match: 6. The CDR3 has 15 residues. Germline CDR1 MGHRA, CDR2 YSYEKL. In DNA, the CDR3 is TGCGCCAGCAGCCAAGCTGAGGGGGCAGGTTCACCCCTCCACTTT. The encoded protein is CASSQAEGAGSPLHF.

The rearrangement links TRBV19 to TRBJ2-5; 10 bases match TRBD2. The assigned J gene may be wrong: the sequence end matches TRBJ2-7 better. This CDR3 comprises 16 residues. In germline, CDR1 is LNHDA, CDR2 SQIVND (reference sequence). The CDR3 bases are TGTGCCAGTAGGCCCCAGGCTAGCGGGAGCCCCTACGAGCAGTACTTC. It encodes CASRPQASGSPYEQYF.

The J gene is TRBJ2-5, the V gene TRBV6-6; a possible D gene is TRBD1 (6 bases). Deletions cut 7 bases from V and 4 bases from J, with 13 bases between. The CDR3 is 13 residues long. Germline V gives CDR1 MNHNY, CDR2 SVGAGI (reference sequence). CDR3 DNA: TGTGCCAGCAATTGGGGGCGAGGAGAGACCCAGTACTTC. Protein product: CASNWGRGETQYF.

The chain is built from TRBV28 and TRBJ1-2, with D maybe TRBD1 (6 bases). Trimming stripped 5 bases from V and 3 bases from J, with 10 bases between. This CDR3 has 13 amino acids. Germline assignment: CDR1 MDHEN and CDR2 SYDVKM. The CDR3 nucleotides read TGTGCCAGCAGTAGACAGGACTACTATGGCTACACCTTC. Residues: CASSRQDYYGYTF.

The chain links TRBV28 to TRBJ1-5; TRBD1 aligns across 7 bases. V lost 5 bases, J lost 7 bases, and 8 bases stayed unmatched. CDR1 MDHEN and CDR2 SYDVKM come from the germline V gene. CDR3 size: 14 residues. The CDR3 sequence: CASSRDSSPQPQHF. The CDR3 nucleotides are TGTGCCAGCAGTCGGGACAGCTCCCCCCAGCCCCAGCATTTT.